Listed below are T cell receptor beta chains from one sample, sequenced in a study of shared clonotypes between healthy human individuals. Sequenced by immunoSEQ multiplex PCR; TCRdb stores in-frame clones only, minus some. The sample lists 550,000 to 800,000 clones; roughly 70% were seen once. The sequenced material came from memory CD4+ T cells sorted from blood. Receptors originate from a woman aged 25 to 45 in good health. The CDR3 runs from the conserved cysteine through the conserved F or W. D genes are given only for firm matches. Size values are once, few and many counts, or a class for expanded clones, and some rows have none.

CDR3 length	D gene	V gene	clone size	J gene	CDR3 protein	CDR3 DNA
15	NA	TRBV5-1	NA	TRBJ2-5	CASSLYMDLSETQYF	TGCGCCAGCAGCTTGTATATGGATCTTTCGGAGACCCAGTACTTC
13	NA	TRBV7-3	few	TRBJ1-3	CASSPPVGNTIYF	TGTGCCAGCAGCCCCCCCGTCGGAAACACCATATATTTT
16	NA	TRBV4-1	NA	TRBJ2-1	CASSQGFGTPSNEQFF	TGCGCCAGCAGCCAAGGTTTCGGGACTCCATCCAATGAGCAGTTCTTC
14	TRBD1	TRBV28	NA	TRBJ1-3	CASSSQGIGNTIYF	TGTGCCAGCAGTTCACAGGGGATTGGAAACACCATATATTTT
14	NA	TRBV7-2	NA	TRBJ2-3	CASGQTTRTDTQYF	TGTGCCAGCGGGCAGACTACTCGCACAGATACGCAGTATTTT
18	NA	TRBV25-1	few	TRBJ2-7	CASSDPGGERVSSYEQYF	TGTGCCAGCAGTGACCCCGGGGGCGAGCGGGTGAGCTCCTACGAGCAGTACTTC
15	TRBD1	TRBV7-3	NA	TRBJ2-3	CASSLSTGSKDTQYF	TGTGCCAGCAGCTTATCGACAGGGTCGAAAGATACGCAGTATTTT
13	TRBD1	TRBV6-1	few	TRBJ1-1	CASSEDRGLEAFF	TGTGCCAGCAGTGAAGACAGGGGGCTTGAAGCTTTCTTT
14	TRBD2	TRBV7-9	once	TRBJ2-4	CASSLVEGGDIQYF	TGTGCCAGCAGCTTAGTAGAGGGAGGGGACATTCAGTACTTC
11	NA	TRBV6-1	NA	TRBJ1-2	CATRNNYGYTF	TGTGCCACCCGAAACAACTATGGCTACACCTTC